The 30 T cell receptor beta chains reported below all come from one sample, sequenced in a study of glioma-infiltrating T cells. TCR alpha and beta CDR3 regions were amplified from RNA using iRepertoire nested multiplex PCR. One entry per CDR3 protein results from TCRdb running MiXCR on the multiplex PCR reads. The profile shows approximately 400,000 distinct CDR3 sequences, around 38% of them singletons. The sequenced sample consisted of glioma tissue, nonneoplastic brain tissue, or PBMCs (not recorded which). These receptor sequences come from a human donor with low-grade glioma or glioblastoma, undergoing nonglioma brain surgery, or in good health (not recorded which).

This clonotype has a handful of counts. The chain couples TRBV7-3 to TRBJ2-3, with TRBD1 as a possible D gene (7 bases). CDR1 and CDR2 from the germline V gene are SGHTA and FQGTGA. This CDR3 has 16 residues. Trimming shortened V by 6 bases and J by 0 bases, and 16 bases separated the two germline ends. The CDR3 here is CASSRQGGLSTDTQYF. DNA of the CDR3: TGTGCCAGCAGTCGACAGGGAGGACTAAGCACAGATACGCAGTATTTT.

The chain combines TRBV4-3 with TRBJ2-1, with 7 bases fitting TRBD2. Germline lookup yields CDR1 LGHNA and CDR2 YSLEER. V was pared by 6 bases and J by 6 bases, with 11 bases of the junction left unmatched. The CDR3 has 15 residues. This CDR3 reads CASSSLREALNEQFF. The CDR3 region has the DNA TGCGCCAGCAGTTCCCTACGGGAGGCCCTCAATGAGCAGTTCTTC.

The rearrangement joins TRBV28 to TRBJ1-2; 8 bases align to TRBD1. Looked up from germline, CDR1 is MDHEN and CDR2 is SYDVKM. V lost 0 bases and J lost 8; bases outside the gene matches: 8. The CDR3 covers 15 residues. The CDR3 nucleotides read TGTGCCAGCAGTTTATGGGCGGACAGGGTAGGGGGCTACACCTTC. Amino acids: CASSLWADRVGGYTF.

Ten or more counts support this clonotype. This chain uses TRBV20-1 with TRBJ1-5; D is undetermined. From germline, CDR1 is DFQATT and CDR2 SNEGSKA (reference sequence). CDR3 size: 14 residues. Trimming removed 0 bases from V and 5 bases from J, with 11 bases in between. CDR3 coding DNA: TGCAGTGCTAGAGACGCAAGTCGAGATCAGCCCCAGCATTTT. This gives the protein CSARDASRDQPQHF.

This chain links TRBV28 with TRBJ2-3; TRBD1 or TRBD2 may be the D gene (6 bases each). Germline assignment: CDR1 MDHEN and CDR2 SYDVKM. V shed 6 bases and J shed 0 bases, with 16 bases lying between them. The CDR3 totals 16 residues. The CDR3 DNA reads TGTGCCAGCAGCGTAGGGGGAGGTCCCAGCACAGATACGCAGTATTTT. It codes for CASSVGGGPSTDTQYF. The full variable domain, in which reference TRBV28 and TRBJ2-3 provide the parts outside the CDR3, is DVKVTQSSRYLVKRTGEKVFLECVQDMDHENMFWYRQDPGLGLRLIYFSYDVKMKEKGDIPEGYSVSREKKERFSLILESASTNQTSMYLCASSVGGGPSTDTQYFGPGTRLTVL.

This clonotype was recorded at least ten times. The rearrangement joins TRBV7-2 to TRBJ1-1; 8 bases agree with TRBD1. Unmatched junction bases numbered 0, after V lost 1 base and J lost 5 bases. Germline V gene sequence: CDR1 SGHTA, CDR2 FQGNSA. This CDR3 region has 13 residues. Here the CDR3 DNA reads TGTGCCAGCAGCTTAGGACAGGGGACTGAAGCTTTCTTT. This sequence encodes CASSLGQGTEAFF.

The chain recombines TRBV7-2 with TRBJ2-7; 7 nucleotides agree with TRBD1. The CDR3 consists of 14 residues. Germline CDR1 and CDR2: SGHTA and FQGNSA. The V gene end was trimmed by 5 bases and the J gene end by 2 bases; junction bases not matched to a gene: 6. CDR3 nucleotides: TGTGCCAGCAGCGCCGACAGGGTGACCTACGAGCAGTACTTC. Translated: CASSADRVTYEQYF.

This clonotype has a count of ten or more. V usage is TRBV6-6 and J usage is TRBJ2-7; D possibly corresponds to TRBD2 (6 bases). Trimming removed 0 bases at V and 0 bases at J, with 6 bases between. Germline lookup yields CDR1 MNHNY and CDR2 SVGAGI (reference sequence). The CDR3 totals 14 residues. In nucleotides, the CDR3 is TGTGCCAGCAGTTACTCTAGCGGCTCCTACGAGCAGTACTTC. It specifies CASSYSSGSYEQYF.

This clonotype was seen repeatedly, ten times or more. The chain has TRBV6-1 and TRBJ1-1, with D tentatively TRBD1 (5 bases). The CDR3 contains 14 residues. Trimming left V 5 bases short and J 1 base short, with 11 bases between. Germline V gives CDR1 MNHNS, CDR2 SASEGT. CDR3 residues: CASSKTTGNTEAFF. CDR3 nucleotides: TGTGCCAGCAGTAAGACAACAGGGAACACTGAAGCTTTCTTT.

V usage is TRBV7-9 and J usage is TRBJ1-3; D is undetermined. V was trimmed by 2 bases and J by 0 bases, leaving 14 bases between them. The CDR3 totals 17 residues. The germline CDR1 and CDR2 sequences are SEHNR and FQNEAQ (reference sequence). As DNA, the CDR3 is TGTGCCAGCAGCTTATTCGAAGGCCGCCACTCTGGAAACACCATATATTTT. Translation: CASSLFEGRHSGNTIYF.

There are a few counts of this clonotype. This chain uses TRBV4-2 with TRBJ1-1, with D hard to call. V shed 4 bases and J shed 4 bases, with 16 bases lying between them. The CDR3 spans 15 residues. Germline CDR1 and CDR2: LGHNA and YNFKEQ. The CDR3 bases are TGTGCCAGCAGCCTCATAAAGCCCGGGAGCACTGAAGCTTTCTTT. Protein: CASSLIKPGSTEAFF.

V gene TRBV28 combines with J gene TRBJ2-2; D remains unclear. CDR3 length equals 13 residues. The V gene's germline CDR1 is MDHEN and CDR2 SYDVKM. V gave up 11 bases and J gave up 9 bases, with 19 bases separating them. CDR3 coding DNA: TGTGCCTCCTGTTCGTACAGCCCCAGGGAGCTGTTTTTT. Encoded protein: CASCSYSPRELFF.

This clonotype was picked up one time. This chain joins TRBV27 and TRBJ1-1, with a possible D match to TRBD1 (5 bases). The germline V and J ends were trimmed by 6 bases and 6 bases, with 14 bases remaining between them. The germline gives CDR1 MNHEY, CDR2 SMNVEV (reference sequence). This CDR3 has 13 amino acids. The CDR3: CASRPMGQPEAFF. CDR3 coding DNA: TGTGCCAGCAGACCCATGGGGCAACCTGAAGCTTTCTTT.

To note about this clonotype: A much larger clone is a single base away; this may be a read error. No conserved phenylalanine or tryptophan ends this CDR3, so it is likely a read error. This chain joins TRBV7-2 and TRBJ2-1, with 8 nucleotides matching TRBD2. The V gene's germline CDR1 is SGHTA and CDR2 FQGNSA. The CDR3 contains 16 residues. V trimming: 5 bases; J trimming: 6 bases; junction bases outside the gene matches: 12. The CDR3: CASSARTSGMINEQFL. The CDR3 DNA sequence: TGTGCCAGCAGCGCACGAACTAGCGGCATGATCAATGAGCAGTTCCTC.

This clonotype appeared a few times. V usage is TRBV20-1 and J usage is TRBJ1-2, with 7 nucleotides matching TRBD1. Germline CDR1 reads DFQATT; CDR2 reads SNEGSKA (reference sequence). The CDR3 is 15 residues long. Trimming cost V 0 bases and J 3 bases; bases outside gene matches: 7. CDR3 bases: TGCAGTGCTAGAGATCTCAGGGGGTTTGACTATGGCTACACCTTC. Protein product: CSARDLRGFDYGYTF.

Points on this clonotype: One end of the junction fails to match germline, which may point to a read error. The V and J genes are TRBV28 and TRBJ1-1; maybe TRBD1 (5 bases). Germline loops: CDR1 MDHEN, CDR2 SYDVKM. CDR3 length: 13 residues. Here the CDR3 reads CASLSYMDTEALF. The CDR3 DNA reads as TGTGCCAGCCTCTCCTACATGGACACTGAAGCTCTCTTT.

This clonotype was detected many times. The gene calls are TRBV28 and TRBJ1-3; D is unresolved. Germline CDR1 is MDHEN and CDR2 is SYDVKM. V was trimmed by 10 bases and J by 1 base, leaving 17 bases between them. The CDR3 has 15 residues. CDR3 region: CAIQDRTASGNTIYF. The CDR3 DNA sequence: TGTGCCATCCAGGATCGGACGGCTTCTGGAAACACCATATATTTT.

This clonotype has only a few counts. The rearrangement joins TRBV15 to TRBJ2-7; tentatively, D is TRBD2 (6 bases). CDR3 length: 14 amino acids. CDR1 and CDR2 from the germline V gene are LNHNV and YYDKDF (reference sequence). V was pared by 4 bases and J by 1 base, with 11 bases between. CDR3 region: CATSKIGGSYEQYF. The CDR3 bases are TGTGCCACCAGCAAAATCGGGGGATCCTACGAGCAGTACTTC.

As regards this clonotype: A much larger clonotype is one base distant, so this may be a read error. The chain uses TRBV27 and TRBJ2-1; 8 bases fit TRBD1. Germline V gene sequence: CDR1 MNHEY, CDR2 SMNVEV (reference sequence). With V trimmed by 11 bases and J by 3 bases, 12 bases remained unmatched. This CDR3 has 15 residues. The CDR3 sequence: CAASTWTGNYNEQFF. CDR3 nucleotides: TGTGCCGCTTCAACCTGGACAGGGAACTACAATGAGCAGTTCTTC.

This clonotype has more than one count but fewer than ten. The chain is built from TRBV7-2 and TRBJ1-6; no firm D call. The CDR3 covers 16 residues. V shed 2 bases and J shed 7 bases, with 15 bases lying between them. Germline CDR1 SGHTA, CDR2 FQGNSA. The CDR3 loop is CASSLWSAATNSPLHF. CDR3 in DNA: TGTGCCAGCAGCTTATGGTCGGCGGCAACCAATTCACCCCTCCACTTT.

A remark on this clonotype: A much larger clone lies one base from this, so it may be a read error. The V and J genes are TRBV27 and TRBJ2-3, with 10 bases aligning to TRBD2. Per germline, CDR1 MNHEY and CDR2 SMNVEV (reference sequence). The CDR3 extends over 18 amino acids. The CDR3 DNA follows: TGTGCCAGCGGTTTTCTCCAGACCGGGACTAGCGGCACAGATACGCAGTATTTT. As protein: CASGFLQTGTSGTDTQYF.

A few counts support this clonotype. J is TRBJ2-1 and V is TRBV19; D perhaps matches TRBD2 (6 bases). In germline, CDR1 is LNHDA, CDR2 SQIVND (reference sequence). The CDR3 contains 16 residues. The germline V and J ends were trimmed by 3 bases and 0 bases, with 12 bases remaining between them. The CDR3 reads CASSIRTISSYNEQFF. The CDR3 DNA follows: TGTGCCAGTAGTATTCGGACTATTTCCTCCTACAATGAGCAGTTCTTC.

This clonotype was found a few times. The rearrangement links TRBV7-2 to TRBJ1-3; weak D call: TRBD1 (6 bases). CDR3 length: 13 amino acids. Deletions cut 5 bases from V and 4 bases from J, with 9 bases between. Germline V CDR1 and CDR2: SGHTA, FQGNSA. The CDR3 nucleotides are TGTGCCAGCAGCCCAGACAGGGGAAACACCATATATTTT. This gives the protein CASSPDRGNTIYF.

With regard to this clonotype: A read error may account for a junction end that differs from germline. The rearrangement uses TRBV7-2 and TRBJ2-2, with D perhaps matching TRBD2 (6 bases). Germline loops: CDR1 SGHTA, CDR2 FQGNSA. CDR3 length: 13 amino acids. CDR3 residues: CPSSLAEVGELFF. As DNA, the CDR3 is TGTCCCAGCAGCTTAGCGGAAGTCGGGGAGCTGTTTTTT.

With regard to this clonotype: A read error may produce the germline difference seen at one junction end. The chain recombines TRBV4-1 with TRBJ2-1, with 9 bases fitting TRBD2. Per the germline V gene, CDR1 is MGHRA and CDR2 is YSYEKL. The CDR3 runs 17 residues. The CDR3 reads CASRPLAGSGSGNEQFF. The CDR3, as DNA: TGTGCCAGCAGACCCCTCGCGGGTAGCGGGAGTGGCAATGAGCAGTTCTTC.

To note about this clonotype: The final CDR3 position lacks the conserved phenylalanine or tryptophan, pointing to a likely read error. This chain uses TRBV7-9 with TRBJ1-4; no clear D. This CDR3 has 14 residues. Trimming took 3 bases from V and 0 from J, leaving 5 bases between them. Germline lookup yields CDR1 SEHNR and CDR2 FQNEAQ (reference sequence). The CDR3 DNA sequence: TGTGCCAGCAGCTTGGGGTCAACTAATGAAAAACTGTTTCTT. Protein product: CASSLGSTNEKLFL.

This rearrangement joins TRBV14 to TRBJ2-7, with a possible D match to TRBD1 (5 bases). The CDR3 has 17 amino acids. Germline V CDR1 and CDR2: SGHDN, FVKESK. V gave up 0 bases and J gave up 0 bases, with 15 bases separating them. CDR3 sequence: CASSQDLSPGYSYEQYF. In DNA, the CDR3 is TGTGCCAGCAGCCAAGATCTTTCGCCAGGGTACTCCTACGAGCAGTACTTC.

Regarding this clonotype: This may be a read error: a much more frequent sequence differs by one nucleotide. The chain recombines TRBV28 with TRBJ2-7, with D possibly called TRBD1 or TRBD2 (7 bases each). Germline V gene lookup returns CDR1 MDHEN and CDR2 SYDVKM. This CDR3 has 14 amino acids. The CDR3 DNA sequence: TGTGCCAGCAGTCCCCCTGACAGGGACTACAAGCAGTACTTC. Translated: CASSPPDRDYKQYF. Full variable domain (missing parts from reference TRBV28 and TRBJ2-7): DVKVTQSSRYLVKRTGEKVFLECVQDMDHENMFWYRQDPGLGLRLIYFSYDVKMKEKGDIPEGYSVSREKKERFSLILESASTNQTSMYLCASSPPDRDYKQYFGPGTRLTVT.

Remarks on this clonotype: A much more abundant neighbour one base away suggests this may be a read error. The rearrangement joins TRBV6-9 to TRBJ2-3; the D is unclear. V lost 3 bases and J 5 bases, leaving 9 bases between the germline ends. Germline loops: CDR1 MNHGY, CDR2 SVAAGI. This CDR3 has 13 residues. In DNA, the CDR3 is TGTGCCAGCAGTTACGGACGGAGAGATACGCAGTATTTT. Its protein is CASSYGRRDTQYF.

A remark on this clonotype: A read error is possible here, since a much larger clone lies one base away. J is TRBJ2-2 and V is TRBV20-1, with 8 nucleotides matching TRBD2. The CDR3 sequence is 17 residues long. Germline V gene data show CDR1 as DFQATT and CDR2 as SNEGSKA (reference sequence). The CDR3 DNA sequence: TGCAGTGCTAGAGCGCTACCAGGACTAGCCTATACCGGGAAGCTGTTTTTT. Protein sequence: CSARALPGLAYTGKLFF.